The entry below gives a single TCR gamma chain sequence along with its context. This sample stems from a study of gamma-delta chains in newborns, infants, children. Study information: Microbial exposure reportedly drives polyclonal innate γδ T cell expansion after birth.

With CATT, TCRdb re-called clones from the reads. Among 1,100 or so gamma-chain clones listed, roughly 34% were seen once. Germline CDR1 GITISATS, CDR2 ISYDGTV (reference sequence). The CDR3 runs to 11 residues. V lost 0 bases to trimming and J lost 12 bases; unmatched junction nucleotides: 5. Source material: blood. The TCR sequence derives from a child who was a newborn, infant or young child, either healthy, febrile or measles-vaccinated (not recorded which). This sequence joins TRGV9 and TRGJ1 or TRGJ2. The J gene was not available in TCRdb and was assigned here by matching the DNA to germline segments. CDR3 loop: CALWEVHGKLF. In DNA, the CDR3 is TGTGCCTTGTGGGAGGTGCATGGGAAACTCTTT.